The 20 T cell receptor beta chains presented below share a single source sample, sequenced in a study of blood T cell repertoires in COVID-19. Only in-frame clones appear in the TCRdb table, and some are missing; sequencing was by immunoSEQ multiplex PCR. The table records some 190,000 clones, 85% to 90% of them present only once. What was sequenced was peripheral blood. The source of these receptors is a woman in her sixties or seventies with acute or convalescent COVID-19.

This chain uses TRBV29-1 with TRBJ2-1, with D perhaps TRBD2 (6 bases). The CDR3 runs 16 residues. In germline, CDR1 is SQVTM, CDR2 ANQGSEA. Trimming pared 1 base from V and 2 bases from J, leaving 15 bases between. The CDR3 loop is CSVEGGSGAPYNEQFF. DNA for the CDR3: TGCAGCGTTGAAGGAGGTAGCGGAGCCCCCTACAATGAGCAGTTCTTC.

This chain connects TRBV7-9 to TRBJ1-1, with 8 nucleotides matching TRBD1. V shed 2 bases and J 4 bases; nucleotides not matched to a gene: 6. The CDR3 runs to 15 residues. Germline values: CDR1 SEHNR, CDR2 FQNEAQ (reference sequence). The CDR3, as DNA: TGTGCCAGCAGCTTATACCTCGGACAGGGCACTGAAGCTTTCTTT. Translating it yields CASSLYLGQGTEAFF.

The gene calls are TRBV6-5 and TRBJ2-1, with 9 nucleotides matching TRBD2. J was trimmed by 7 bases and V by 6 bases; bases with no gene match: 7. Looked up from germline, CDR1 is MNHEY and CDR2 is SVGAGI. This CDR3 is built from 14 residues. The CDR3 nucleotides are TGTGCCAGCAGCGGGACTAGCCTGGTTAATGAGCAGTTCTTC. Translating it yields CASSGTSLVNEQFF.

This clone has just one count. V and J are TRBV5-1 and TRBJ2-1; 10 positions agree with TRBD2. The CDR3 runs to 14 residues. The V and J ends lost 1 base and 10 bases, in that order; junction bases with no gene match: 5. Germline CDR1 is SGHRS and CDR2 is YFSETQ. The DNA for the CDR3 is TGCGCCAGCAGCTTGAGGCTAGCGGGAGACGAGCAGTTCTTC. Translating it yields CASSLRLAGDEQFF.

V gene TRBV7-3 combines with J gene TRBJ2-5, with D possibly being TRBD1 (6 bases). Germline-derived CDR1 and CDR2 are SGHTA and FQGTGA. The CDR3 sequence is 13 residues long. Trimming shortened V by 1 base and J by 4 bases, and 7 bases separated the two germline ends. Here the CDR3 reads CASSLRGGETQYF. The CDR3 region has the DNA TGTGCCAGCAGCTTAAGAGGGGGAGAGACCCAGTACTTC. The variable domain in full, completed from reference TRBV7-3 and TRBJ2-5, reads GAGVSQTPSNKVTEKGKYVELRCDPISGHTALYWYRQSLGQGPEFLIYFQGTGAADDSGLPNDRFFAVRPEGSVSTLKIQRTERGDSAVYLCASSLRGGETQYFGPGTRLLVL.

This clone was observed a single time. This rearrangement joins TRBV27 to TRBJ1-1; a weak D match, TRBD1 (6 bases). Trimming shortened V by 6 bases and J by 1 base, and 9 bases separated the two germline ends. Germline V lookup: CDR1 MNHEY, CDR2 SMNVEV (reference sequence). The CDR3 has 13 amino acids. CDR3 loop: CASSWTANTEAFF. DNA of the CDR3: TGTGCCAGCAGCTGGACAGCGAACACTGAAGCTTTCTTT.

The J gene is TRBJ2-5, the V gene TRBV4-2, with 10 bases lining up with TRBD2. V shed 2 bases, J shed 5 bases, and the junction held 8 bases outside the gene matches. Germline V gene sequence: CDR1 LGHNA, CDR2 YNFKEQ. This CDR3 has 16 residues. The CDR3 DNA reads TGTGCCAGCAGCCAACGAAGCGGGAGGGCCGGGGAGACCCAGTACTTC. Its translation is CASSQRSGRAGETQYF.

V usage is TRBV11-2 and J usage is TRBJ1-1, with D possibly being TRBD1 (5 bases). This CDR3 has 16 residues. Germline V gene lookup returns CDR1 SGHAT and CDR2 FQNNGV. V lost 2 bases to trimming and J lost 5 bases, with 18 bases between them. The CDR3 loop is CASSLFQGRLRTEAFF. The CDR3 DNA reads as TGTGCCAGCAGCTTATTCCAGGGAAGATTGAGGACTGAAGCTTTCTTT.

The V and J genes are TRBV28 and TRBJ2-1; D ambiguous. The CDR3 extends over 12 amino acids. The V end lost 5 bases, the J end lost 4 bases, and 6 bases lay between the germline ends. Germline V lookup: CDR1 MDHEN, CDR2 SYDVKM. The CDR3: CASSITYNEQFF. The CDR3, as DNA: TGTGCCAGCAGTATCACTTACAATGAGCAGTTCTTC.

The chain is built from TRBV4-1 and TRBJ2-2; 11 bases line up with TRBD2. The CDR3 is 19 amino acids. The ends lost 3 bases at V and 2 bases at J; junction bases unmatched: 11. Germline CDR1 MGHRA, CDR2 YSYEKL. The CDR3 spells CASSQSGTSGHSNTGELFF. For the CDR3, the DNA is TGCGCCAGCAGCCAGTCCGGGACTAGCGGACACTCAAACACCGGGGAGCTGTTTTTT.

The V call is TRBV5-4, the J call TRBJ2-3; TRBD2 agrees at 7 bases. The CDR3 contains 17 residues. Per germline, CDR1 SGHNT and CDR2 YYREEE (reference sequence). J lost 1 base, V lost 3 bases, and 11 bases had no gene match. This chain's CDR3 is CASSSWGRGRGTDTQYF. The CDR3 DNA is TGTGCCAGCAGCTCCTGGGGGAGGGGTAGGGGCACAGATACGCAGTATTTT.

The chain employs TRBV27 and TRBJ1-2, with TRBD1 as a possible D gene (5 bases). The germline V and J ends were trimmed by 8 bases and 3 bases, with 13 bases remaining between them. Germline loops: CDR1 MNHEY, CDR2 SMNVEV (reference sequence). This CDR3 contains 13 residues. DNA of the CDR3: TGTGCCAGCTCGCGGGGGGAGGACTATGGCTACACCTTC. Residues: CASSRGEDYGYTF.

The chain has TRBV5-1 and TRBJ1-1; D is undetermined. Trimming took off 0 bases at V and 1 base at J, with 10 bases between the two ends. The CDR3 extends over 15 amino acids. Germline V gene sequence: CDR1 SGHRS, CDR2 YFSETQ. In DNA, the CDR3 is TGCGCCAGCAGCTTGGCCCTAGCCCCGAACACTGAAGCTTTCTTT. Its translation is CASSLALAPNTEAFF.

V is TRBV2 and J is TRBJ2-7; 9 bases are a match to TRBD2. V trimming: 7 bases; J trimming: 1 base; junction bases outside the gene matches: 11. The CDR3 contains 16 residues. CDR1 and CDR2 (germline): SNHLY, FYNNEI. CDR3 bases: TGTGCCAGCACCGTTGGGACTAGCTTATGGTCCTACGAGCAGTACTTC. Its translation is CASTVGTSLWSYEQYF.

The rearrangement uses TRBV11-2 and TRBJ1-1; weak D call: TRBD1 (5 bases). This CDR3 has 15 residues. Germline assignment: CDR1 SGHAT and CDR2 FQNNGV. V was shortened by 3 bases and J by 3 bases, with 14 bases between the two germline ends. CDR3 nucleotide sequence: TGTGCCAGCAGCTTGGGAAATCAGGGTGACACTGAAGCTTTCTTT. This codes for CASSLGNQGDTEAFF.

J is TRBJ2-3 and V is TRBV5-6; D is possibly TRBD2 (6 bases). The germline V and J ends were trimmed by 4 bases and 4 bases, with 13 bases remaining between them. The CDR3 is 14 residues long. Germline CDR1 is SGHDT and CDR2 is YYEEEE. CDR3 protein: CASSTGTPPDTQYF. The CDR3 DNA sequence: TGTGCCAGCAGCACCGGGACTCCCCCAGATACGCAGTATTTT.

The genes are TRBV7-8 and TRBJ1-5; D gene uncertain. Germline-derived CDR1 and CDR2 are SGHVS and FQNEAQ. Trimming took off 4 bases at V and 1 base at J, with 8 bases between the two ends. The CDR3 loop spans 14 amino acids. The CDR3 DNA reads TGTGCCAGCAGCTGGAGTAGCAGCAATCAGCCCCAGCATTTT. Translating gives CASSWSSSNQPQHF.

The chain couples TRBV28 to TRBJ1-5, with D tentatively TRBD1 (6 bases). There are 17 residues in the CDR3. Germline CDR1 reads MDHEN; CDR2 reads SYDVKM. V was clipped by 5 bases and J by 6 bases, with 23 bases between them. CDR3 amino acids: CASSIPPGRGSGQPQHF. The CDR3 nucleotides read TGTGCCAGCAGTATCCCCCCTGGCAGGGGCTCCGGTCAGCCCCAGCATTTT.

V usage is TRBV3-1 (or the pseudogene TRBV3-2) and J usage is TRBJ1-2; D unclear. The V gene's germline CDR1 is LGHDT and CDR2 YNNKEL (reference sequence). V gave up 0 bases and J gave up 8 bases, with 13 bases separating them. CDR3 size: 14 residues. The DNA for the CDR3 is TGTGCCAGCAGCCAAGATCCCGGAGCCACGGGCTACACCTTC. This translates into CASSQDPGATGYTF.

The V gene is TRBV3-1 (or the pseudogene TRBV3-2), the J gene TRBJ1-5; D may be TRBD1 (5 bases). Germline CDR1 is LGHDT and CDR2 is YNNKEL (reference sequence). The CDR3 loop spans 14 amino acids. The V gene lost 5 bases and the J gene lost 3 bases, with 11 bases spanning the gap. CDR3 sequence: CASSVGAYNQPQHF. The CDR3 DNA follows: TGTGCCAGCAGCGTAGGGGCCTACAATCAGCCCCAGCATTTT.